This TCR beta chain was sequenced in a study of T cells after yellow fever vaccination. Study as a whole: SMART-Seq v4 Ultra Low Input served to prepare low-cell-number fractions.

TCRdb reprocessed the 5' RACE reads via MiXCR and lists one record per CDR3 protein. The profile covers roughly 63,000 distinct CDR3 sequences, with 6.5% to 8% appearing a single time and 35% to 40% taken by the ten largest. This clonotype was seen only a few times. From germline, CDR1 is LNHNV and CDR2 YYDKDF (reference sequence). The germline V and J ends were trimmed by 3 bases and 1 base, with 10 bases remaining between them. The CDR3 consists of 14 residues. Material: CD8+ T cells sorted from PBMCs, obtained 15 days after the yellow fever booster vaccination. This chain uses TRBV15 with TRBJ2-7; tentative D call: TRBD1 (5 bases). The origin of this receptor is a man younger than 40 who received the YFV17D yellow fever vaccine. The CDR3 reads CATSSFDSSYEQYF. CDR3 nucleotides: TGTGCCACCAGCAGTTTCGACAGTTCCTACGAGCAGTACTTC.